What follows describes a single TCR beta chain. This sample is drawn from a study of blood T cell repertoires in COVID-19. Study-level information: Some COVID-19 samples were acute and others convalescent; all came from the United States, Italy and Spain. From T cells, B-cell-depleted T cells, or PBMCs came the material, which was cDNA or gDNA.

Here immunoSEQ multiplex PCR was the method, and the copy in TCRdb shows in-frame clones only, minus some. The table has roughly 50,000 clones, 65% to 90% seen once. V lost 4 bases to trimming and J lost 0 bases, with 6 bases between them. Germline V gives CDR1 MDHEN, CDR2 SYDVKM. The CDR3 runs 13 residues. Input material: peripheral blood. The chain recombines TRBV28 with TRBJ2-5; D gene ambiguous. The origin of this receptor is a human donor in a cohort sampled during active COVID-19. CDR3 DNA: TGTGCCAGCAGTTACGGTTACCAAGAGACCCAGTACTTC. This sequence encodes CASSYGYQETQYF.